The 23 T cell receptor beta chains given below trace back to one sample, sequenced in a study of shared clonotypes between healthy human individuals. Assay used: immunoSEQ multiplex PCR; TCRdb lists only in-frame clones, some missing. This table has about 1.5 million clones, roughly 98% appearing once. Sequences were obtained from naive CD4+ T cells sorted from blood. Subset defined: CD45RA+ positively selected. The source is a man aged 25 to 40 in good health.

The rearrangement joins TRBV7-2 to TRBJ2-3, with D tentatively TRBD2 (5 bases). The CDR3 loop spans 16 amino acids. The V end was cut by 3 bases, the J end by 1 base, with 14 bases between. Germline V gives CDR1 SGHTA, CDR2 FQGNSA. The CDR3 DNA reads TGTGCCAGCAGCTTGTACTTCTCGGAGGGCACAGATACGCAGTATTTT. Protein product: CASSLYFSEGTDTQYF.

J is TRBJ2-5 and V is TRBV5-1; D remains unclear. The CDR3 spans 14 residues. Germline CDR1 and CDR2: SGHRS and YFSETQ. The V end was cut by 2 bases, the J end by 7 bases, with 15 bases between. CDR3 loop: CASSLPGPVGTQYF. DNA of the CDR3: TGCGCCAGCAGCTTACCCGGACCTGTTGGGACCCAGTACTTC.

The chain uses TRBV27 and TRBJ1-2; D is perhaps TRBD1 (5 bases). With 5 bases removed from V and 8 bases from J, the gap between germline ends came to 21 bases. The CDR3 covers 15 residues. Germline V CDR1 and CDR2: MNHEY, SMNVEV (reference sequence). As DNA, the CDR3 is TGTGCCAGCAGTCCCCCGGGACGGATTATGAGGGGCTACACCTTC. This gives the protein CASSPPGRIMRGYTF.

This chain joins TRBV2 and TRBJ2-7; D gene ambiguous. Trimming removed 0 bases from V and 6 bases from J, with 12 bases in between. The germline V gene encodes CDR1 SNHLY and CDR2 FYNNEI. The CDR3 contains 14 residues. The CDR3 DNA sequence: TGTGCCAGCAGTGAAGCGCAGGCTAGAGGCGAGCAGTACTTC. Residues: CASSEAQARGEQYF.

V and J are TRBV7-3 and TRBJ2-2; the D is unclear. CDR1 is SGHTA, CDR2 FQGTGA, per germline. This CDR3 has 15 amino acids. Trimming stripped 2 bases from V and 4 bases from J, with 11 bases between. CDR3: CASSLVGQATGELFF. CDR3 coding DNA: TGTGCCAGCAGCTTAGTAGGGCAGGCCACCGGGGAGCTGTTTTTT.

The chain uses TRBV27 and TRBJ2-1, with 12 bases fitting TRBD2. The CDR3 is made up of 17 amino acids. Germline trimming cut 2 bases from V and 7 bases from J; bases unmatched to any gene: 9. Per germline, CDR1 MNHEY and CDR2 SMNVEV (reference sequence). The CDR3 region is CASSLLGLAGPKNEQFF. Written as DNA, the CDR3 is TGTGCCAGCAGTTTACTTGGACTAGCGGGACCAAAAAATGAGCAGTTCTTC.

The rearrangement joins TRBV25-1 to TRBJ2-7; D not certain. V shed 6 bases and J shed 0 bases, with 18 bases lying between them. Germline V CDR1 and CDR2: MGHDK, SYGVNS. This CDR3 contains 16 residues. The CDR3, as DNA: TGTGCCAGCAGCGGCAGTGGTAGACTTTTCTCCTACGAGCAGTACTTC. Translating it yields CASSGSGRLFSYEQYF.

CDR3 coding DNA: TGTGCCAGCAGCTTAAAATGGTTGCGGGAAACCAATGAGCAGTTCTTC. Its protein product is CASSLKWLRETNEQFF. The chain couples TRBV7-6 to TRBJ2-1, with a weak D call TRBD2 (6 bases). This CDR3 is built from 16 residues. Looked up from germline, CDR1 is SGHVS and CDR2 is FNYEAQ. Trimming pared 2 bases from V and 6 bases from J, leaving 17 bases between. Looking up the rest from reference TRBV7-6 and TRBJ2-1 gives the full variable domain: GAGVSQSPRYKVTKRGQDVALRCDPISGHVSLYWYRQALGQGPEFLTYFNYEAQQDKSGLPNDRFSAERPEGSISTLTIQRTEQRDSAMYRCASSLKWLRETNEQFFGPGTRLTVL.

The chain has TRBV5-1 and TRBJ2-6; D might be TRBD1 (5 bases). The CDR3 consists of 14 residues. V was clipped by 6 bases and J by 2 bases, with 9 bases between them. Looked up from germline, CDR1 is SGHRS and CDR2 is YFSETQ. The CDR3 DNA sequence: TGCGCCAGCAACCAGGGCCCTGGGGCCAACGTCCTGACTTTC. Translation: CASNQGPGANVLTF.

The V and J genes are TRBV9 and TRBJ1-2; D is unclear. Trimming removed 6 bases at V and 3 bases at J, with 12 bases between. Germline V gene data show CDR1 as SGDLS and CDR2 as YYNGEE. This CDR3 comprises 13 residues. The CDR3 region has the DNA TGTGCCAGCAAACCAGGAGGTGACTATGGCTACACCTTC. Translating it yields CASKPGGDYGYTF.

The chain combines TRBV28 with TRBJ2-1; 9 bases are shared with TRBD1. Trimming took 6 bases from V and 6 from J; bases not matched to a gene: 12. The CDR3 is 16 residues long. The V gene's germline CDR1 is MDHEN and CDR2 SYDVKM. The CDR3 nucleotides are TGTGCCAGCAGCCCGTGGGAAGGGACAGGGATCAATGAGCAGTTCTTC. This gives the protein CASSPWEGTGINEQFF.

The rearrangement uses TRBV11-3 and TRBJ2-2, with D perhaps TRBD1 (6 bases). The CDR3 extends over 15 amino acids. CDR1 SGHNT and CDR2 YENEEA come from the germline V gene. Between the trimmed V and J ends, which lost 1 base and 5 bases, there was a span of 11 bases. The CDR3 protein is CASSLVRGTTGELFF. For the CDR3, the DNA is TGTGCCAGCAGCTTAGTAAGGGGGACGACCGGGGAGCTGTTTTTT. Based on the CDR3 plus reference TRBV11-3 and TRBJ2-2, the full variable domain is EAGVVQSPRYKIIEKKQPVAFWCNPISGHNTLYWYLQNLGQGPELLIRYENEEAVDDSQLPKDRFSAERLKGVDSTLKIQPAELGDSAVYLCASSLVRGTTGELFFGEGSRLTVL.

The genes are TRBV28 and TRBJ1-2; D is unresolved. Between the trimmed V and J ends, which lost 6 bases and 4 bases, there was a span of 21 bases. CDR1 and CDR2 from the germline V gene are MDHEN and SYDVKM. CDR3 length: 16 amino acids. The CDR3 DNA reads as TGTGCCAGCAGCCCCCACGGCACCCTGGCCGCCTATGGCTACACCTTC. It is translated as CASSPHGTLAAYGYTF.

This clone has just one count. The same CDR3 also results from other DNA sequences found in this sample. The J gene is TRBJ1-1, the V gene TRBV29-1; 11 nucleotides agree with TRBD1. There are 12 residues in the CDR3. The V segment lost 6 bases and the J segment 4 bases; nucleotides outside the gene matches: 1. The germline CDR1 and CDR2 sequences are SQVTM and ANQGSEA. CDR3 bases: TGCAGCGTGGGACAGGGGGGCACTGAAGCTTTCTTT. This sequence encodes CSVGQGGTEAFF.

The chain combines TRBV6-5 with TRBJ2-1, with unresolved D. V lost 7 bases and J lost 6, with 19 bases in between. Germline assignment: CDR1 MNHEY and CDR2 SVGAGI. This CDR3 is built from 15 residues. The CDR3 protein is CASTSTSFGSNEQFF. CDR3 bases: TGTGCCAGCACCTCTACTTCGTTCGGAAGCAATGAGCAGTTCTTC.

This clone showed up just once. The same CDR3 is also encoded by other DNA sequences in this sample. The rearrangement uses TRBV9 and TRBJ1-3; TRBD1 is a possible D gene (6 bases). This CDR3 is built from 14 residues. V lost 2 bases to trimming and J lost 2 bases, with 8 bases between them. Germline CDR1 is SGDLS and CDR2 is YYNGEE. The CDR3 DNA reads as TGTGCCAGCAGCGTTGGGGGCGCTGGAAACACCATATATTTT. Amino acids: CASSVGGAGNTIYF.

The chain couples TRBV5-1 to TRBJ1-2; D uncertain. Germline values: CDR1 SGHRS, CDR2 YFSETQ. This CDR3 comprises 15 residues. Trimming shortened V by 0 bases and J by 1 base, and 10 bases separated the two germline ends. The CDR3 DNA is TGCGCCAGCAGCTTGGAGGGAGGGTTTAACTATGGCTACACCTTC. Translation: CASSLEGGFNYGYTF. Together with reference TRBV5-1 and TRBJ1-2, the CDR3 gives the full variable domain: KAGVTQTPRYLIKTRGQQVTLSCSPISGHRSVSWYQQTPGQGLQFLFEYFSETQRNKGNFPGRFSGRQFSNSRSEMNVSTLELGDSALYLCASSLEGGFNYGYTFGSGTRLTVV.

This rearrangement joins TRBV18 to TRBJ2-7; 14 nucleotides align to TRBD2. This CDR3 region has 19 residues. Trimming cost V 3 bases and J 2 bases; bases outside gene matches: 12. The germline CDR1 and CDR2 sequences are KGHSH and LQKENI. CDR3 nucleotide sequence: TGTGCCAGCTCACCTATCCCCGGGACTAGCGGGAGTCTCACCTACGAGCAGTACTTC. It yields the protein CASSPIPGTSGSLTYEQYF.

This sequence joins TRBV19 and TRBJ1-5; 11 nucleotides align to TRBD1. Germline V gene sequence: CDR1 LNHDA, CDR2 SQIVND (reference sequence). This CDR3 is 15 amino acids long. Trimming at V came to 5 bases and at J to 4 bases, leaving 4 bases not matched to a gene. The CDR3 DNA sequence: TGTGCCAGTAGTCGTCGGGACAGGGGGAATCAGCCCCAGCATTTT. This codes for CASSRRDRGNQPQHF.

The chain employs TRBV2 and TRBJ2-3, with 11 bases fitting TRBD2. From germline, CDR1 is SNHLY and CDR2 FYNNEI. J gave up 7 bases and V 5 bases, and 2 bases lay outside the gene matches. This CDR3 is built from 13 residues. CDR3: CASSWTSGYTQYF. CDR3 DNA: TGTGCCAGCAGTTGGACTAGCGGGTATACGCAGTATTTT.

V gene TRBV10-2 combines with J gene TRBJ2-3, with D maybe TRBD1 (6 bases). V was shortened by 6 bases and J by 0 bases, with 10 bases between the two germline ends. This CDR3 has 14 amino acids. The germline CDR1 and CDR2 sequences are WSHSY and SAAADI. DNA for the CDR3: TGCGCCAGCAGAGGACAGAGGAGCACAGATACGCAGTATTTT. Amino acid sequence: CASRGQRSTDTQYF.

The chain couples TRBV5-5 to TRBJ2-3; the D is unclear. Between the trimmed V and J ends, which lost 4 bases and 4 bases, there was a span of 7 bases. CDR3 length equals 12 residues. Germline V lookup: CDR1 SGHKS, CDR2 YYEKEE (reference sequence). CDR3 DNA sequence: TGTGCCAGCAGCGCTAGGGCAGATACGCAGTATTTT. Amino acid sequence: CASSARADTQYF.

The chain couples TRBV4-3 to TRBJ2-3; no firm D call. Trimming stripped 1 base from V and 4 bases from J, with 9 bases between. This CDR3 spans 14 amino acids. Germline CDR1 is LGHNA and CDR2 is YSLEER. The DNA for the CDR3 is TGCGCCAGCAGCCAAGGGGGTCCGGCAGATACGCAGTATTTT. It encodes CASSQGGPADTQYF.